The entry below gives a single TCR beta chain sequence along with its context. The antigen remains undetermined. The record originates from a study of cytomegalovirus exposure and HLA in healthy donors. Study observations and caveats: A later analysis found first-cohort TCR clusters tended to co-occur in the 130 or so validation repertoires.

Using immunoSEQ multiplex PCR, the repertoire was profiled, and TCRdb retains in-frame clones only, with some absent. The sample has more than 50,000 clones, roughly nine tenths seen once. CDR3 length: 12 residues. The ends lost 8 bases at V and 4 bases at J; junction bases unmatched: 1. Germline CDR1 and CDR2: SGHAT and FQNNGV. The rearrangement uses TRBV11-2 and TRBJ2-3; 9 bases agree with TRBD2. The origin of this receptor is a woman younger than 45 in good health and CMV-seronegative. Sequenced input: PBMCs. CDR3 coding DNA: TGTGCCAGCCTAGCGGGATCAGATACGCAGTATTTT. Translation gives CASLAGSDTQYF.